This entry concerns a single TCR beta chain. No antigen is known for it. The data belong to a study of cytomegalovirus exposure and HLA in healthy donors. Study-level points and caveats: Reported results showed that the classifier diagnosed cytomegalovirus status with high specificity and sensitivity. The authors listed 164 TCR beta chains as cytomegalovirus-associated.

PCR amplification relied on 60 Vbeta primers (plus 13 Jbeta primers). Using immunoSEQ multiplex PCR, the repertoire was profiled, and TCRdb retains in-frame clones only, with some absent. This sample contains some 34,000 clones. Germline V gene sequence: CDR1 LNHDA, CDR2 SQIVND (reference sequence). The CDR3 length is 16 residues. Trimming took off 7 bases at V and 4 bases at J, with 20 bases between the two ends. The receptor was isolated from a woman aged 40 to 50 in good health and CMV-seropositive. The sequencing sample was made of PBMCs. This sequence joins TRBV19 and TRBJ2-1; D not resolved. CDR3 nucleotides: TGTGCCAGTACCACACCATCAGGTGAAAGGTACAATGAGCAGTTCTTC. Residues: CASTTPSGERYNEQFF.